This TCR beta chain appears in the sequencing data of a study of CD8+CD57+ T cells in acquired aplastic anemia. The template used for profiling TCR beta VDJ and CDR3 was genomic DNA. Via MiXCR, TCRdb re-called the reads, giving one row per CDR3 protein. The table lists approximately 220,000 distinct CDR3 sequences, less than 60% of them singletons. The sequenced patients had an expansion of CD8+CD57+ cells seen by flow cytometry. Trimming removed 2 bases at V and 5 bases at J, with 15 bases between. The CDR3 runs 15 residues. CDR1 MNHEY and CDR2 SMNVEV come from the germline V gene (reference sequence).

Source material: sorted CD4+, CD8+, or CD8+CD57+ T cells (not recorded which) from PBMCs. This clonotype originated in a human donor with aplastic anemia. The rearrangement uses TRBV27 and TRBJ2-5, with D perhaps TRBD1 or TRBD2 (6 bases each). The chain's CDR3 is CASSLVRRGEETQYF. Written as DNA, the CDR3 is TGTGCCAGCAGTTTAGTTAGGAGGGGGGAGGAGACCCAGTACTTC.